The present T cell receptor (beta chain) was sequenced within a study of blood T cell repertoires in COVID-19. Across the whole study: Acute-phase and convalescent COVID-19 samples originated in the United States, Italy and Spain.

Germline V gene lookup returns CDR1 SGHRS and CDR2 YFSETQ. The CDR3 has 15 residues. The V segment lost 3 bases and the J segment 5 bases; nucleotides outside the gene matches: 10. Under the authors' procedure: Scientists estimated how many nucleated cells there were by amplifying reference gene primers. Method: immunoSEQ multiplex PCR; TCRdb's copy keeps in-frame clones and lacks some. V, J and clone size reflect that table, while D and trimming were determined from the DNA. The table includes under 80,000 clones, more than 75% detected once. This chain joins TRBV5-1 and TRBJ1-2; TRBD1 agrees at 7 bases. The receptor's source is a human donor in a cohort sampled during active COVID-19. Sequencing was performed on peripheral blood. As DNA, the CDR3 is TGCGCCAGCAGCTCCGGACAGGTTCAAGGATATGGCTACACCTTC. Translated, it gives CASSSGQVQGYGYTF.